Following are 22 T cell receptor beta chains from one sample sequenced in a study of cytomegalovirus exposure and HLA in healthy donors. The PCR used 60 Vbeta and 13 Jbeta primers. Measured with immunoSEQ multiplex PCR; TCRdb has only the in-frame clones, and not every one. The data contain some 160,000 clones, 77% of them singletons. The sample comprised PBMCs. The source of these receptors is a woman in her twenties or thirties in good health and CMV-seronegative.

The V and J genes are TRBV5-4 and TRBJ2-5; 7 nucleotides line up with TRBD2. This CDR3 has 15 residues. The germline gives CDR1 SGHNT, CDR2 YYREEE (reference sequence). V lost 4 bases and J lost 3; bases outside the gene matches: 9. Here the CDR3 DNA reads TGTGCCAGCAGCCGAAGCGGGGACTCCAAAGAGACCCAGTACTTC. Protein product: CASSRSGDSKETQYF.

This chain uses TRBV7-9 with TRBJ2-5, with D tentatively TRBD2 (6 bases). Germline V CDR1 and CDR2: SEHNR, FQNEAQ (reference sequence). Deletions cut 4 bases from V and 5 bases from J, with 11 bases between. This CDR3 has 13 residues. The CDR3 coding sequence is TGTGCCAGCAGCTACGGACGGGGGGAGACCCAGTACTTC. Translating it yields CASSYGRGETQYF. Full variable domain (remainder filled in from reference TRBV7-9 and TRBJ2-5): DTGVSQNPRHKITKRGQNVTFRCDPISEHNRLYWYRQTLGQGPEFLTYFQNEAQLEKSRLLSDRFSAERPKGSFSTLEIQRTEQGDSAMYLCASSYGRGETQYFGPGTRLLVL.

This chain connects TRBV5-1 to TRBJ2-1, with D possibly matching TRBD2 (6 bases). This CDR3 has 16 amino acids. The V and J ends lost 2 bases and 2 bases respectively, with 14 bases between them. CDR1 is SGHRS and CDR2 is YFSETQ in the germline V gene. The CDR3 loop reads CASSLGGDRTYNEQFF. CDR3 sequence (DNA): TGCGCCAGCAGCTTAGGAGGGGACCGAACCTACAATGAGCAGTTCTTC. Drawing the rest from reference TRBV5-1 and TRBJ2-1, the complete variable domain is KAGVTQTPRYLIKTRGQQVTLSCSPISGHRSVSWYQQTPGQGLQFLFEYFSETQRNKGNFPGRFSGRQFSNSRSEMNVSTLELGDSALYLCASSLGGDRTYNEQFFGPGTRLTVL.

The chain is built from TRBV27 and TRBJ2-4, with 15 bases aligning to TRBD2. Germline assignment: CDR1 MNHEY and CDR2 SMNVEV (reference sequence). V dropped 5 bases and J dropped 0; count of bases not matched to a gene: 2. CDR3 size: 17 residues. In nucleotides, the CDR3 is TGTGCCAGCAGTGGGACTAGCGGGGGGCTAGCCAAAAACATTCAGTACTTC. As protein: CASSGTSGGLAKNIQYF.

The gene calls are TRBV27 and TRBJ2-5; D might be TRBD1 (5 bases). TRBJ2-7 explains the end of the DNA better; the J call may be wrong. Germline loops: CDR1 MNHEY, CDR2 SMNVEV (reference sequence). This CDR3 is 13 amino acids long. CDR3 bases: TGTGCCAGCAGTTTGACAGACTCCTACGAGCAGTACTTC. Its protein product is CASSLTDSYEQYF.

V and J are TRBV25-1 and TRBJ2-2; weak D call: TRBD2 (6 bases). The CDR3 sequence is 15 residues long. Trimming cost V 2 bases and J 2 bases, with 9 bases left between them. Germline V gene lookup returns CDR1 MGHDK and CDR2 SYGVNS. The CDR3 loop reads CASSERDSNTGELFF. In DNA, the CDR3 is TGTGCCAGCAGTGAAAGGGACTCTAACACCGGGGAGCTGTTTTTT.

The CDR3 reads CASSFSPGQQQETQYF. The CDR3 nucleotides read TGTGCCAGTAGTTTTTCCCCGGGACAGCAACAAGAGACCCAGTACTTC. The chain has TRBV19 and TRBJ2-5; 7 bases are shared with TRBD1. This CDR3 contains 16 residues. Germline V gene data show CDR1 as LNHDA and CDR2 as SQIVND (reference sequence). With 5 bases clipped from V and 2 bases from J, the junction kept 11 bases outside the gene matches.

This chain links TRBV5-1 with TRBJ2-3, with D tentatively TRBD2 (6 bases). Germline values: CDR1 SGHRS, CDR2 YFSETQ. CDR3 length equals 16 residues. V was trimmed by 4 bases and J by 2 bases, leaving 17 bases between them. CDR3 region: CASSRTEAGFTDTQYF. The CDR3 DNA is TGCGCCAGCAGCCGGACGGAAGCGGGCTTCACAGATACGCAGTATTTT.

The chain joins TRBV19 to TRBJ1-1; tentative D call: TRBD1 (6 bases). The V end lost 6 bases, the J end lost 6 bases, and 17 bases lay between the germline ends. The germline CDR1 and CDR2 sequences are LNHDA and SQIVND (reference sequence). The CDR3 totals 14 residues. In nucleotides, the CDR3 is TGTGCCAGTAGCCTGACAGGAGCCCCATCTGAAGCTTTCTTT. This sequence encodes CASSLTGAPSEAFF.

Only a few counts were recorded for this clone. The chain combines TRBV5-5 with TRBJ2-5; no reliable D call. The CDR3 extends over 14 amino acids. V lost 4 bases, J lost 5 bases, and 15 bases lay in between. Per germline, CDR1 SGHKS and CDR2 YYEKEE (reference sequence). DNA for the CDR3: TGTGCCAGCAGCCAACTTTCGGGTGATGAGACCCAGTACTTC. Translated: CASSQLSGDETQYF.

The rearrangement joins TRBV29-1 to TRBJ2-5; 12 nucleotides match TRBD2. V trimming: 4 bases; J trimming: 4 bases; junction bases outside the gene matches: 4. CDR1 is SQVTM and CDR2 is ANQGSEA in the germline V gene. The CDR3 covers 14 residues. This CDR3 is CSVAASGRGETQYF. The CDR3 DNA reads as TGCAGCGTTGCGGCTAGCGGGAGGGGAGAGACCCAGTACTTC.

A few counts support this clone. V is TRBV10-1 and J is TRBJ1-2; the D is unclear. From germline, CDR1 is WNHNN and CDR2 SYGVQD (reference sequence). The CDR3 runs to 13 residues. Deletions cut 3 bases from V and 2 bases from J, with 7 bases between. The CDR3 DNA is TGCGCCAGCAGTGATTTTCAGAACTATGGCTACACCTTC. Residues: CASSDFQNYGYTF.

The table lists this clone with a few counts. V gene TRBV29-1 combines with J gene TRBJ1-1; TRBD1 agrees at 8 bases. The CDR3 extends over 13 amino acids. Trimming at V came to 6 bases and at J to 4 bases, leaving 7 bases not matched to a gene. The germline gives CDR1 SQVTM, CDR2 ANQGSEA. The CDR3 coding sequence is TGCAGCGTGCGGGACAGGAGAGGCACTGAAGCTTTCTTT. It encodes CSVRDRRGTEAFF.

The chain has TRBV5-1 and TRBJ1-1, with 7 bases matching TRBD1. This CDR3 contains 18 residues. Unmatched junction bases numbered 18, after V lost 4 bases and J lost 3 bases. Looked up from germline, CDR1 is SGHRS and CDR2 is YFSETQ. This chain's CDR3 is CASSKVRVSAGGDTEAFF. The CDR3 DNA reads TGCGCCAGCAGCAAAGTCCGGGTATCTGCAGGGGGAGACACTGAAGCTTTCTTT. Full variable domain (missing parts from reference TRBV5-1 and TRBJ1-1): KAGVTQTPRYLIKTRGQQVTLSCSPISGHRSVSWYQQTPGQGLQFLFEYFSETQRNKGNFPGRFSGRQFSNSRSEMNVSTLELGDSALYLCASSKVRVSAGGDTEAFFGQGTRLTVV.

The rearrangement uses TRBV5-4 and TRBJ2-1, with a possible D match to TRBD2 (6 bases). The CDR3 is 16 amino acids. V lost 0 bases and J 0 bases, leaving 10 bases between the germline ends. Looked up from germline, CDR1 is SGHNT and CDR2 is YYREEE (reference sequence). The CDR3 bases are TGTGCCAGCAGCTTGGATATGGGGGGCTCCTACAATGAGCAGTTCTTC. Translating gives CASSLDMGGSYNEQFF.

The chain links TRBV18 to TRBJ2-7; the match to TRBD1 covers 9 bases. CDR1 and CDR2 (germline): KGHSH, LQKENI. There are 14 residues in the CDR3. Trimming cost V 6 bases and J 5 bases; bases outside gene matches: 8. The CDR3 is CASSDGQGRNEQYF. CDR3 bases: TGTGCCAGCTCCGATGGACAGGGGAGGAACGAGCAGTACTTC.

J is TRBJ2-7 and V is TRBV2; possibly TRBD1 for D (6 bases). The CDR3 consists of 14 residues. Germline V gene sequence: CDR1 SNHLY, CDR2 FYNNEI. The ends were cut back, 2 bases at V and 3 bases at J, with 11 bases in the middle. The CDR3 here is CASSENRALYEQYF. The CDR3 nucleotides are TGTGCCAGCAGTGAAAACAGGGCCCTCTACGAGCAGTACTTC. The whole variable domain, filled in from reference TRBV2 and TRBJ2-7, reads EPEVTQTPSHQVTQMGQEVILRCVPISNHLYFYWYRQILGQKVEFLVSFYNNEISEKSEIFDDQFSVERPDGSNFTLKIRSTKLEDSAMYFCASSENRALYEQYFGPGTRLTVT.

The chain combines TRBV7-2 with TRBJ1-1; D possibly corresponds to TRBD1 (5 bases). Trimming removed 5 bases at V and 1 base at J, with 17 bases between. This CDR3 is 16 amino acids long. The germline gives CDR1 SGHTA, CDR2 FQGNSA. The CDR3 DNA follows: TGTGCCAGCAGCCCAGTTTGGCGGGGGAGGAACACTGAAGCTTTCTTT. This gives the protein CASSPVWRGRNTEAFF.

This clone showed up just once. The genes are TRBV7-2 and TRBJ1-6; tentative D call: TRBD1 (5 bases). Trimming took off 5 bases at V and 8 bases at J, with 10 bases between the two ends. Per the germline V gene, CDR1 is SGHTA and CDR2 is FQGNSA. CDR3 length: 13 amino acids. CDR3 protein: CASSPARDSPLHF. CDR3 sequence (DNA): TGTGCCAGCAGCCCGGCCAGGGATTCACCCCTCCACTTT.

The rearrangement joins TRBV7-2 to TRBJ2-7; 9 bases fit TRBD2. V lost 5 bases, J lost 4 bases, and 18 bases stayed unmatched. Germline V gene sequence: CDR1 SGHTA, CDR2 FQGNSA. The CDR3 runs 18 residues. DNA of the CDR3: TGTGCCAGCAGCCCGATCTTCCTCGGGCTAGCGGGGCGTTACGAGCAGTACTTC. This translates into CASSPIFLGLAGRYEQYF.

This clone appeared once. CDR3 in amino acids: CASRRQGARETQYF. CDR3 coding DNA: TGTGCCAGCAGACGACAGGGGGCGAGAGAGACCCAGTACTTC. This chain links TRBV6-5 with TRBJ2-5; TRBD1 matches 10 bases. The CDR3 runs 14 residues. The V gene's germline CDR1 is MNHEY and CDR2 SVGAGI. V lost 6 bases to trimming and J lost 4 bases; unmatched junction nucleotides: 5.

The chain joins TRBV7-2 to TRBJ2-7, with 16 bases identical to TRBD2. This CDR3 has 16 residues. The V segment lost 5 bases and the J segment 5 bases; nucleotides outside the gene matches: 6. The V gene's germline CDR1 is SGHTA and CDR2 FQGNSA. In DNA, the CDR3 is TGTGCCAGCAGCCCGGGACTAGCGGGAGGGCCCCACGAGCAGTACTTC. Protein product: CASSPGLAGGPHEQYF. Supplemented by reference TRBV7-2 and TRBJ2-7, the full variable domain reads GAGVSQSPSNKVTEKGKDVELRCDPISGHTALYWYRQSLGQGLEFLIYFQGNSAPDKSGLPSDRFSAERTGGSVSTLTIQRTQQEDSAVYLCASSPGLAGGPHEQYFGPGTRLTVT.